The rows below give T cell receptor beta chains drawn from one sample of a study of PD-1 blockade in classical Hodgkin lymphoma. Method: immunoSEQ multiplex PCR; TCRdb's copy keeps in-frame clones and lacks some. The repertoire holds 43,000 or so clones, with about nine tenths as singletons. The starting material was peripheral blood mononuclear cells (PBMCs), obtained at baseline. These TCRs come from a human donor with classical Hodgkin lymphoma. Each CDR3 is given with its conserved first and last residue. The order of the fields is V gene, CDR3 protein.

TRBV9,CASSVTGTGSYNEQFF
TRBV9,CASSGSGSSYNEQFF
TRBV27,CASSYAGGTYEQYF
TRBV7-2,CASSLDAVSEKLFF
TRBV6-5,CASSYWTGEKLFF
TRBV27,CASSPGTGAGNTIYF
TRBV29-1,CSAGGNYGYTF
TRBV6-5,CASSYSNVGIEQYF
TRBV28,CASQGGGGNTIYF
TRBV13,CASSFRLAGVDGTYEQYF
TRBV5-8,CASSLVGVSHF
TRBV25-1,CASSGWGQGTYNEQFF
TRBV4-3,CASSQEPGSNQPQHF
TRBV28,CASSLGGSTEAFF
TRBV19,CASSQQGAGLGDTQYF
TRBV6-6,CASRPDRGSYNEQFF
TRBV2,CASRQGTGLAGGSYNEQFF
TRBV5-1,CASRDDWRVQYF
TRBV27,CASSPQLWQARANEQFF
TRBV7-2,CASSLAIPGALPYEQYF
TRBV7-3,CASSLYTRDRVGNEQFF
TRBV10-2,CASSWGFGRGTDTQYF
TRBV7-8,CASSLMDIQYF
TRBV2,CASSEPLGAGGPNYKETQYF
TRBV19,CASSLGYEQYF
TRBV4-2,CASSQETSGYNEQFF
TRBV6-6,CASSSGQGRTGNTIYF
TRBV19,CASSGQGGSNQPQHF
TRBV5-1,CASSEGTANEQFF
TRBV28,CASGRGNTIYF
TRBV6-5,CASSYSRGSGTGELFF
TRBV11-3,CASSLFGETDTQYF
TRBV5-6,CASSLGRKNIQYF
TRBV6-5,CASSYLAGGDNEQFF
TRBV4-2,CASSQEGLGVQETQYF
TRBV5-5,CASSLVQAGLEKLFF
TRBV7-9,CASKLGPTGQGNTGELFF
TRBV19,CASSRGGDYEQYF
TRBV27,CASSLAPRGRSYEQYF
TRBV5-1,CASSSGQGAHEKLFF
TRBV28,CASSLASGGAQETQYF
TRBV6-1,CASSIRDQGAYEQYF
TRBV27,CASSRSRAGDTQYF
TRBV7-2,CASSSPASGANVLTF
TRBV6-4,CASSDSRGGTDTQYF
TRBV6-1,CASSLDREYGYTF
TRBV27,CASSLAPKNIQYF
TRBV7-2,CASSQYSNQPQHF
TRBV4-1,CASSQEGRLAGEQYF
TRBV27,CASSLSWGAGNTIYF
TRBV7-2,CASSFRLAGGDTQYF
TRBV29-1,CSVGRDTEAFF
TRBV7-9,CASSPPTSGGTNEQFF
TRBV18,CASSLRRSWGQGEKLFF